What follows is one TCR beta chain and its context. Its target is not known. TCRdb keeps only in-frame clones here, not all; method: immunoSEQ multiplex PCR. The data show about 350,000 clones, around 92% seen once. This specimen belongs to a study of Ad26.COV2.S vaccination and SARS-CoV-2 variants. Trimming stripped 6 bases from V and 6 bases from J, with 13 bases between. The length of the CDR3 is 13 residues. Germline CDR1 reads MRHNA; CDR2 reads SNTAGT. Study findings and constraints: Placebo recipients and vaccine recipients were similar in non-spike TCR breadth. The placebo group had lower spike-specific TCR breadth than the vaccine recipients did.

The clonotype originates from a human donor who had recovered from COVID-19. V gene TRBV6-4 combines with J gene TRBJ2-3; D is ambiguous. The material sequenced was peripheral blood, taken after recovery from COVID-19. CDR3 residues: CASSPDHPDTQYF. Here the CDR3 DNA reads TGTGCCAGCAGCCCCGACCACCCCGATACGCAGTATTTT.